This TCR beta chain was documented in a study of blood T cell repertoires in COVID-19. The wider study: Researchers got acute and convalescent COVID-19 samples from the United States, Italy and Spain.

Method: immunoSEQ multiplex PCR; TCRdb's copy keeps in-frame clones and lacks some. The profile shows approximately 220,000 clones, around four fifths of them singletons. The CDR3 is 12 amino acids. Per germline, CDR1 LNHDA and CDR2 SQIVND (reference sequence). V gave up 10 bases and J gave up 7 bases, with 17 bases separating them. The sequence was obtained from a woman in her thirties or forties with active or convalescent COVID-19. Material for sequencing was peripheral blood. The chain uses TRBV19 and TRBJ2-7, with D perhaps TRBD1 (6 bases). The CDR3 is CATWDTRREQYF. The CDR3 region has the DNA TGTGCCACCTGGGACACCAGGAGGGAGCAGTACTTC.